This paragraph covers one T cell receptor (beta chain) sequence. This clonotype was seen at least ten times. No cognate antigen has been identified for it. No base qualities exist here, and no much larger clone lies one base off it. The time point tag for this specimen amounts to: persistent/refractory GD, antithyroid drugs over 5 years with positive TRAb. For both TCR sequencing and RNA sequencing, RNA was extracted from PBMCs in TRIzol. The diagnosis of Graves' disease was made according to American Thyroid Association guidelines. The patients came from an endocrinology department in Xi'an, China. From each patient, around 8.3 milliliters of peripheral blood was collected into an EDTA anticoagulant tube. Ficoll Paque Plus density gradient separation was used to isolate PBMCs, and no further T cell sorting was done. An Agilent 2100 Bioanalyzer and agarose gel were used to check RNA quality, and a NanoDrop 2000 was used to measure RNA concentration.

The library was prepared using multiplex PCR. Instrument used: Illumina HiSeq 4000. TCR beta libraries were built with iRepertoire HTBI primers and Arm-PCR amplification of CDR3 regions. Before sequencing, the PCR products went through gel purification. Regarding the original processing steps: Gene usage analysis of CDR3 amino acid clonotypes used the 60 to 75 TRBV and 11 to 15 TRBJ segments found across samples. COPE and FqMerger were used to merge the filtered high-quality paired reads into contigs. BLAST was used to align contigs to the IMGT TRBV, TRBD and TRBJ reference genes, and CDR3 was defined following IMGT. Clonotypes above 0.1% frequency were classified as highly expanded clones. Repertoire diversity was measured by Shannon entropy, and V-J evenness by the Gini coefficient. A clonotype was considered public if more than one individual shared it. The public reads were reanalyzed by TCRdb: fastp trimming at Q25, MiXCR alignment, in-frame beta chains only. For every CDR3 protein sequence, its rows merge into one entry that carries the most common genes and DNA. These V and J calls are TCRdb output, not the study's own analysis. This sample gives about 460,000 distinct CDR3 sequences in total; approximately 23% of them show up just once. Less than 15% of the sample is in the top ten clones.

From cysteine to phenylalanine, the CDR3 is 12 amino acids long. Only the CDR3 region is kept as DNA, spanning 36 bases read in frame from base 1. V is shortened by 4 bases, J by 5 bases, and the region joining them spans 9 bases. This entry belongs to a study of regulatory T cells in long-lasting Graves disease (dated by TCRdb to about 2021). For context, the study as a whole: Persistent Graves' disease was defined as antithyroid drug treatment for over 5 years with persistently positive TSH receptor autoantibodies. Patients with persistent Graves' disease were compared with patients with newly diagnosed Graves' disease using TCR sequencing and RNA sequencing of peripheral blood. The study was registered as a clinical trial and conducted in China. TCR sequencing covered some 13 persistent and some 20 newly diagnosed Graves' disease patients, around 35 samples in total. On average, persistent Graves' disease patients in the clinical cohort had been on antithyroid drugs for eight to twelve years.

Study-level results and caveats: Patients with persistent disease shared more public clonotypes (about 3,000) than newly diagnosed patients did (approximately 1,000). Compared with newly diagnosed patients, patients with persistent Graves' disease had lower TCR Shannon entropy and fewer highly expanded clones, which suggests clonal expansion. Peripheral blood alone was examined, since thyroid tissue, which constituted the primary lesion, could not be accessed. Only the TCR beta chain was sequenced and analyzed. TRBV28, TRBJ1-2 and TRBJ2-5 were preferentially used in persistent disease, while TRBV20-1 and TRBJ2-1 were favored in newly diagnosed disease. The authors acknowledged the small sample size as a limitation that may reduce accuracy.

The specimen was peripheral blood mononuclear cells (PBMCs), collected when the disease was refractory, from a patient treated with antithyroid drugs. Rearrangement joined TRBV12-3 or TRBV12-4 to TRBJ2-7; the D region is possibly TRBD1 or TRBD2, each matching across 5 bases. The TCR comes from a female donor with Graves disease. CDR3 sequence: CASSSWGNEQYF. The nucleotides read TGTGCCAGCAGTTCCTGGGGGAACGAGCAGTACTTC.